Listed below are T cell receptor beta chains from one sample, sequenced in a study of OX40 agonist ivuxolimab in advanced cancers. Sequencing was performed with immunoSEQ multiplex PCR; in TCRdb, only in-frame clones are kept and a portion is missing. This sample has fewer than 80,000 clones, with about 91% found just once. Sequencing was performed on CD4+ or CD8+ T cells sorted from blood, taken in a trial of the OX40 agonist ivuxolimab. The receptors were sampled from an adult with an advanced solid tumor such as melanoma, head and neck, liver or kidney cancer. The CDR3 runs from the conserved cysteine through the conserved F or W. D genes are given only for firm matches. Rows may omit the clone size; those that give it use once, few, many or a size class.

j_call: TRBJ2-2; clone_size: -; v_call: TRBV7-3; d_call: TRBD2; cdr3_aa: CASSSGLAGTTGELFF; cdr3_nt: TGTGCCAGCAGCTCTGGACTAGCGGGGACCACCGGGGAGCTGTTTTTT
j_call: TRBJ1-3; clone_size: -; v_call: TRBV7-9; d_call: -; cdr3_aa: CASSGRQALVSGNTIYF; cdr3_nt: TGTGCCAGCAGCGGAAGACAGGCCCTTGTTTCTGGAAACACCATATATTTT
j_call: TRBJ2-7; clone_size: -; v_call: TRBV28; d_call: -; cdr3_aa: CASSAPLTLLPTGEQYF; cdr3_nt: TGTGCCAGCAGTGCCCCCCTGACTCTTCTCCCTACGGGCGAGCAGTACTTC
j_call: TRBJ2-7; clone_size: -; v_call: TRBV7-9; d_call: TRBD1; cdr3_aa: CASSLGGQGADEQYF; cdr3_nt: TGTGCCAGCAGCTTAGGGGGACAGGGGGCAGACGAGCAGTACTTC
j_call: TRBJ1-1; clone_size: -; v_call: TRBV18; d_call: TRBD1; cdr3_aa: CASSPWTGNTEAFF; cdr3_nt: TGTGCCAGCTCACCTTGGACAGGGAACACTGAAGCTTTCTTT
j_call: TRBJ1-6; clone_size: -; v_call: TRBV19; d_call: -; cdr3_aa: CASKTLSGSPLHF; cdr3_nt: TGTGCCAGTAAGACCCTATCAGGGTCACCCCTCCACTTT
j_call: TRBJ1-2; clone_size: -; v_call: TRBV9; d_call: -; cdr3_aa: CASSVGPGREGYGYTF; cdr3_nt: TGTGCCAGCAGCGTAGGGCCCGGCCGCGAGGGGTATGGCTACACCTTC
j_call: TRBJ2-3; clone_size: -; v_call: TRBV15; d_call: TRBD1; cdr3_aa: CATSRDLDRGTDTQYF; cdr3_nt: TGTGCCACCAGCAGAGATCTGGACAGGGGTACGGATACGCAGTATTTT
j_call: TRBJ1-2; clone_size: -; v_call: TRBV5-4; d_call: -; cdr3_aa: CASIPRDKLNYGYTF; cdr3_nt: TGTGCCAGCATCCCACGGGACAAGCTTAACTATGGCTACACCTTC
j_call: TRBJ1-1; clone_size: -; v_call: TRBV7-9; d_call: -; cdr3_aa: CATRLTEYTEAFF; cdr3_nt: TGTGCCACCCGCTTGACAGAGTACACTGAAGCTTTCTTT
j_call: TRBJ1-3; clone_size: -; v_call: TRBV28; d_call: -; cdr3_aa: CASSFSRGTIYF; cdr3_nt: TGTGCCAGCAGTTTTTCCCGGGGCACCATATATTTT
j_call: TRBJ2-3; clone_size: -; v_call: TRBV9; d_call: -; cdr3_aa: CASSVDSYTDTQYF; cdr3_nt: TGTGCCAGCAGCGTCGACAGTTACACAGATACGCAGTATTTT
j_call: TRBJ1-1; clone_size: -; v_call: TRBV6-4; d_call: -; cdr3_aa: CASSGSRGTEAFF; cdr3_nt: TGTGCCAGCAGTGGCTCTCGGGGCACTGAAGCTTTCTTT
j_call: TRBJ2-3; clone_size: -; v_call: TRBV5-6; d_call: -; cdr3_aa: CASSLAPTDTQYF; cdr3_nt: TGTGCCAGCAGCTTGGCCCCCACAGATACGCAGTATTTT
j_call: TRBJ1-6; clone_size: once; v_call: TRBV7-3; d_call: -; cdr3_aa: CASSLRGVGSPLHF; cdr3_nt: TGTGCCAGCAGCTTAAGGGGTGTTGGTTCACCCCTCCACTTT
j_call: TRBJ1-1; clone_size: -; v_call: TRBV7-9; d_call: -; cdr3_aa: CASSLQGGKAFF; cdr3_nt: TGTGCCAGCAGCTTACAGGGAGGGAAAGCTTTCTTT
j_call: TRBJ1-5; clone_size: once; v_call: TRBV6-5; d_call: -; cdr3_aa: CASRMDSNQPQHF; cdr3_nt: TGTGCCAGCAGGATGGATAGCAATCAGCCCCAGCATTTT
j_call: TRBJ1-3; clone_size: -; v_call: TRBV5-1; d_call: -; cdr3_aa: CASSLAGGTGNTIYF; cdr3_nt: TGCGCCAGCAGCTTGGCCGGGGGGACTGGAAACACCATATATTTT
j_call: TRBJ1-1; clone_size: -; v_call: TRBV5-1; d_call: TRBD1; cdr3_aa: CASSLRQGAEGEAFF; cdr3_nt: TGCGCCAGCAGCTTAAGACAGGGGGCAGAGGGTGAAGCTTTCTTT
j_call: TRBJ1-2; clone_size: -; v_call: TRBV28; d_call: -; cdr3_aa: CASSWRANYGYTF; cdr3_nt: TGTGCCAGCAGTTGGAGGGCTAACTATGGCTACACCTTC
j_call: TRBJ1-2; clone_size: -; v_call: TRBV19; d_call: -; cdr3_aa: CASSPPQGNYGYTF; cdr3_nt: TGTGCCAGTAGTCCCCCCCAGGGGAACTATGGCTACACCTTC
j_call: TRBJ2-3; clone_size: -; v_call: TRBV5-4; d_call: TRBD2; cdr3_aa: CASSLGAGGGEDTQYF; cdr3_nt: TGTGCCAGCAGCTTGGGAGCGGGGGGTGGGGAAGATACGCAGTATTTT
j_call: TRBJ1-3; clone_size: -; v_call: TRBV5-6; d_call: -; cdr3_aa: CASSSNWAQSSGNTIYF; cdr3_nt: TGTGCCAGCAGCTCTAACTGGGCGCAGAGCTCTGGAAACACCATATATTTT
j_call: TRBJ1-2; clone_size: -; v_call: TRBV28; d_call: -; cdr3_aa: CASKVVTDYGYTF; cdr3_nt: TGTGCCAGCAAAGTTGTAACAGACTATGGCTACACCTTC
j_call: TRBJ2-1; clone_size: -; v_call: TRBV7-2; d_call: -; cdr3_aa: CASSLVVGSYNEQFF; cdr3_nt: TGTGCCAGCAGCTTAGTGGTGGGCTCCTACAATGAGCAGTTCTTC
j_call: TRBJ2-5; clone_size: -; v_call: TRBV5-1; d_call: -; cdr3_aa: CASSLATGRETQYF; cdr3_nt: TGCGCCAGCAGCTTGGCAACGGGGCGGGAGACCCAGTACTTC
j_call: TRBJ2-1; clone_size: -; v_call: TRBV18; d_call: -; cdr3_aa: CASSPPGTAYSYNEQFF; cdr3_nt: TGTGCCAGCTCACCACCCGGGACTGCGTATTCCTACAATGAGCAGTTCTTC
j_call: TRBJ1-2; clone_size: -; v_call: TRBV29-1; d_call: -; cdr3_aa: CSVEGQDNYGYTF; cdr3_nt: TGCAGCGTTGAAGGACAGGACAACTATGGCTACACCTTC
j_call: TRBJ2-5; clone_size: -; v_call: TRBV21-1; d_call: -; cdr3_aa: CASSYRSRQETQYF; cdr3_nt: TGTGCCAGCAGCTATCGCTCCCGCCAAGAGACCCAGTACTTC
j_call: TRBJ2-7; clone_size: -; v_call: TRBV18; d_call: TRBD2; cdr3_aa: CASSPGRTRNEQYF; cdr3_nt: TGTGCCAGCTCACCAGGTAGGACTAGGAACGAGCAGTACTTC
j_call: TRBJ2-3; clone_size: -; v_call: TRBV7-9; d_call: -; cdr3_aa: CASSPGTQSDTQYF; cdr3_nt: TGTGCCAGCAGCCCTGGGACTCAATCAGATACGCAGTATTTT
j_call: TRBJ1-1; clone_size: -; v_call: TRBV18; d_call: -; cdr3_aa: CASSTGSGMNTEAFF; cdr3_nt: TGTGCCAGCTCGACCGGGAGCGGGATGAACACTGAAGCTTTCTTT
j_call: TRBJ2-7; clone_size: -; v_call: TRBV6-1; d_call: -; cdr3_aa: CASSESPQGTLGGEQYF; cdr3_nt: TGTGCCAGCAGTGAGTCCCCGCAGGGGACCTTAGGGGGCGAGCAGTACTTC
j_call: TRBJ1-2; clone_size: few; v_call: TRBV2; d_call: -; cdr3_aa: CASSEGRDLVYTF; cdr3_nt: TGTGCCAGCAGTGAAGGTCGGGATCTAGTCTACACCTTC
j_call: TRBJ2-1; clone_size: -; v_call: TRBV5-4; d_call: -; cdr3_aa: CASSLGRWGLNNEQFF; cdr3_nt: TGTGCCAGCAGCTTGGGGCGGTGGGGACTTAACAATGAGCAGTTCTTC
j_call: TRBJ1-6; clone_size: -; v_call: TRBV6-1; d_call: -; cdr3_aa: CASSELLGSNSPLHF; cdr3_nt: TGTGCCAGCAGTGAACTGTTGGGCAGTAATTCACCCCTCCACTTT
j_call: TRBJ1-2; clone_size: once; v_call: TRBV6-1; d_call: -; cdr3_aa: CASSESLGGDYGYTF; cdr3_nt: TGTGCCAGCAGTGAATCCCTCGGGGGGGACTATGGCTACACCTTC
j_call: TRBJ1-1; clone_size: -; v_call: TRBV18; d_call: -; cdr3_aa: CASSPRTALNTEAFF; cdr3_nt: TGTGCCAGCTCACCACGAACAGCCCTGAACACTGAAGCTTTCTTT
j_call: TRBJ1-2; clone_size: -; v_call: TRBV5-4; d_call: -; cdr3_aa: CASSLEGTGARGYTF; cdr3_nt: TGTGCCAGCAGCTTGGAAGGAACTGGGGCGAGGGGCTACACCTTC
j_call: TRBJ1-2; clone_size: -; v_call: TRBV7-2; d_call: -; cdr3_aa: CASSLDYPNYGYTF; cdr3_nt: TGTGCCAGCAGCTTAGACTATCCGAACTATGGCTACACCTTC
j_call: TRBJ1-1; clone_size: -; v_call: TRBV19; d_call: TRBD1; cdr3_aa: CASTLSRGQGEAFF; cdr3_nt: TGTGCCAGTACCCTATCTAGGGGGCAGGGTGAAGCTTTCTTT
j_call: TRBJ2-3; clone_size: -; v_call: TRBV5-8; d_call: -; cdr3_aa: CASSSGYTDTQYF; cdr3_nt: TGTGCCAGCAGTAGCGGCTACACAGATACGCAGTATTTT
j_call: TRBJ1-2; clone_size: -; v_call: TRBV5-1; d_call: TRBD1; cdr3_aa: CASSNQGDGYTF; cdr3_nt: TGCGCCAGCAGCAATCAGGGGGATGGCTACACCTTC
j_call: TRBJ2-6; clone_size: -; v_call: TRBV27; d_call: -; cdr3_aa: CASSRQGWSGANVLTF; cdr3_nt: TGTGCCAGCAGTAGGCAGGGGTGGTCTGGGGCCAACGTCCTGACTTTC
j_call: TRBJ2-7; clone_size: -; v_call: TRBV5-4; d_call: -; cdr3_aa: CASSLAGASSYEQYF; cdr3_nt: TGTGCCAGCAGTTTGGCGGGGGCTAGCTCCTACGAGCAGTACTTC
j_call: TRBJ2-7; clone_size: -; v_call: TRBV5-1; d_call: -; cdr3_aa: CASSPGSSYEQYF; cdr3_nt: TGCGCCAGCAGCCCTGGGAGTTCCTACGAGCAGTACTTC
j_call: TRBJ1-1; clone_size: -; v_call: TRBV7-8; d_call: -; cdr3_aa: CASSLRDNTEAFF; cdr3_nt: TGTGCCAGCAGCTTAAGGGATAACACTGAAGCTTTCTTT
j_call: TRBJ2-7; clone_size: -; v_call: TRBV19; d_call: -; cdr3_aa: CASSIGGVDPYEQYF; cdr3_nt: TGTGCCAGTAGTATAGGGGGAGTGGACCCCTACGAGCAGTACTTC
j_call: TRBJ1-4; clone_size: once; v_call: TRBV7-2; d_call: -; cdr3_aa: CASSSQGPDNEKLFF; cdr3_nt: TGTGCCAGCAGCTCCCAGGGACCAGATAATGAAAAACTGTTTTTT
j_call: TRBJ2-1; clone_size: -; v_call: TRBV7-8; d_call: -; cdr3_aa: CASSLAGGPLYNEQFF; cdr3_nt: TGTGCCAGCAGCTTAGCCGGGGGGCCCCTATACAATGAGCAGTTCTTC
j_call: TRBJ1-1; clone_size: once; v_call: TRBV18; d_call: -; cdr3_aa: CASSPPGMNTEAFF; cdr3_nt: TGTGCCAGCTCACCACCGGGGATGAACACTGAAGCTTTCTTT
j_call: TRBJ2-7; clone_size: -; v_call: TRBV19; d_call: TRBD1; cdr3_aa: CASSITGTDSYEQYF; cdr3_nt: TGTGCCAGTAGTATAACCGGGACAGACTCCTACGAGCAGTACTTC
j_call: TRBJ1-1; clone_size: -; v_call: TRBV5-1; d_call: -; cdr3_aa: CASSLREVNTEAFF; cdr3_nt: TGCGCCAGCTCCCTCCGAGAGGTGAACACTGAAGCTTTCTTT
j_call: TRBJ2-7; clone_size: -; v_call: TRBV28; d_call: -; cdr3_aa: CASSRDKIVGEQYF; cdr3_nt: TGTGCCAGCAGCCGGGACAAGATCGTTGGGGAGCAGTACTTC
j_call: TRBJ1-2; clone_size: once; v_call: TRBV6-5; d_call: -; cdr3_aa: CASRETGSNYGYTF; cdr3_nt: TGTGCCAGCAGGGAGACCGGGAGTAACTATGGCTACACCTTC
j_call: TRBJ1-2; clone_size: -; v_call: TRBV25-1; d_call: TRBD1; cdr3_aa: CASSETGVGYGYTF; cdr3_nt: TGTGCCAGCAGTGAAACAGGGGTGGGCTATGGCTACACCTTC
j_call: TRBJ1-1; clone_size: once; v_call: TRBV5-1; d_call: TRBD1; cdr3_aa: CASSLQGGMNTEAFF; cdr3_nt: TGCGCCAGCAGCTTGCAGGGGGGCATGAACACTGAAGCTTTCTTT
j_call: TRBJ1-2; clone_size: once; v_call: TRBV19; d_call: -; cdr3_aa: CASSPRAANYGYTF; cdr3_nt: TGTGCCAGTAGTCCCAGGGCGGCGAACTATGGCTACACCTTC
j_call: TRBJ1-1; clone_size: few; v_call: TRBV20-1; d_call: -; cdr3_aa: CSEQENTEAFF; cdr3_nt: TGCAGCGAACAGGAGAACACTGAAGCTTTCTTT
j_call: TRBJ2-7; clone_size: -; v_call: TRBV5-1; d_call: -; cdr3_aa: CASSIGEGTYEQYF; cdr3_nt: TGCGCCAGCAGTATCGGAGAGGGCACCTACGAGCAGTACTTC